This T cell receptor (beta chain) comes out of a study of blood T cell repertoires in COVID-19. Study-wide context: The United States, Italy and Spain supplied acute and convalescent COVID-19 samples.

Here immunoSEQ multiplex PCR was the method, and the copy in TCRdb shows in-frame clones only, minus some. The sample has tens of thousands of clones, 75% to 95% seen once; the top ten hold approximately 6.2%. The CDR3 loop spans 17 amino acids. V lost 4 bases to trimming and J lost 4 bases; unmatched junction nucleotides: 12. Germline CDR1 and CDR2: KGHDR and SFDVKD. This rearrangement joins TRBV24-1 to TRBJ1-5; TRBD1 matches at 7 bases. This clonotype was obtained from a man aged 35-49 years with acute or convalescent COVID-19. The sample was peripheral blood. Here the CDR3 reads CATSDRTETGLNQPQHF. The CDR3 coding sequence is TGTGCCACCAGTGACCGAACGGAGACAGGGCTGAATCAGCCCCAGCATTTT.